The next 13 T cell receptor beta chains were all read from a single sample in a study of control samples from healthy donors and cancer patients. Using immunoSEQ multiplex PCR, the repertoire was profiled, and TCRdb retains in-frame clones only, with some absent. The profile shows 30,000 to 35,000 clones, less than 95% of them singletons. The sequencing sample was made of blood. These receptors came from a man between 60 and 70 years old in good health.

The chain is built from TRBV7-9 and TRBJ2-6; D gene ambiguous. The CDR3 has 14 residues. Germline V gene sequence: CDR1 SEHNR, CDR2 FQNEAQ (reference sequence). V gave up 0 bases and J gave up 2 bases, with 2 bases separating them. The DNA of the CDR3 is TGTGCCAGCAGCTTAGCGGCTGGGGCCAACGTCCTGACTTTC. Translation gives CASSLAAGANVLTF.

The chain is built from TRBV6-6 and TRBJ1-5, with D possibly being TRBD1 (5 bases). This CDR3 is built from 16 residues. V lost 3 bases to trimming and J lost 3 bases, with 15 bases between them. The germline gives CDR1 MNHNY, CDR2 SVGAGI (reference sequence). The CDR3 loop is CASSYGGGDYNQPQHF. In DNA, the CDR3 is TGTGCCAGCAGTTATGGGGGGGGTGACTACAATCAGCCCCAGCATTTT.

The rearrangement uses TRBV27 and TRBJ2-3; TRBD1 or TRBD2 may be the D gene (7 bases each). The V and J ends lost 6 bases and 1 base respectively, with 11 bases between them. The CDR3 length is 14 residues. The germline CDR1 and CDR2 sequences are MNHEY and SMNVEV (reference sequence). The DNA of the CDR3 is TGTGCCAGCAGGCAGGGGGGGGGCACAGATACGCAGTATTTT. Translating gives CASRQGGGTDTQYF.

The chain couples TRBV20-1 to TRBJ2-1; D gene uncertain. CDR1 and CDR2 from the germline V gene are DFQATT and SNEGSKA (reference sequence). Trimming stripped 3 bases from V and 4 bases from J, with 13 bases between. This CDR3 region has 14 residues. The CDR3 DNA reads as TGCAGTGCTAGTGAAGGCTTGGGATACAATGAGCAGTTCTTC. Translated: CSASEGLGYNEQFF.

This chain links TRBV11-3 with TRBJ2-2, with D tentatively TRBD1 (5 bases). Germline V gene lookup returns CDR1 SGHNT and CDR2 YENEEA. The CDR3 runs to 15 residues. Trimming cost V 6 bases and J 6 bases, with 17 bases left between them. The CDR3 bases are TGTGCCAGCAGGAGTAGTGACAGTATACCCGGGGAGCTGTTTTTT. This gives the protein CASRSSDSIPGELFF.

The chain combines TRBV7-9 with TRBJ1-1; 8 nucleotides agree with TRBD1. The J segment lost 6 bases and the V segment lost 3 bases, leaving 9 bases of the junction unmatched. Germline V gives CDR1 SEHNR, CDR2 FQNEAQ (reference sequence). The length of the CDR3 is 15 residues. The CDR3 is CASSLTETGAAEAFF. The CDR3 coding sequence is TGTGCCAGCAGCTTGACCGAGACAGGGGCGGCTGAAGCTTTCTTT. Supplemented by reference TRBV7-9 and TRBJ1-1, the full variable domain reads DTGVSQNPRHKITKRGQNVTFRCDPISEHNRLYWYRQTLGQGPEFLTYFQNEAQLEKSRLLSDRFSAERPKGSFSTLEIQRTEQGDSAMYLCASSLTETGAAEAFFGQGTRLTVV.

This chain's CDR3 is CASSLGVDRNNQPQHF. The CDR3 nucleotides read TGTGCCAGCAGCTTGGGGGTTGACAGGAACAATCAGCCCCAGCATTTT. The genes are TRBV5-8 and TRBJ1-5; perhaps TRBD1 as D (6 bases). V was cut by 0 bases and J by 3 bases, with 13 bases left in between. This CDR3 spans 16 amino acids. CDR1 is SGHTS and CDR2 is YDEGEE in the germline V gene.

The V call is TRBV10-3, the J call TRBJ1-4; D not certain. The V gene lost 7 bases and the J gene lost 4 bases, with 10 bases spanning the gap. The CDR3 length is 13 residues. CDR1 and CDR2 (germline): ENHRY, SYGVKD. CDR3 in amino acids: CAIKEGDNEKLFF. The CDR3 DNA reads TGTGCCATCAAGGAGGGCGATAATGAAAAACTGTTTTTT.

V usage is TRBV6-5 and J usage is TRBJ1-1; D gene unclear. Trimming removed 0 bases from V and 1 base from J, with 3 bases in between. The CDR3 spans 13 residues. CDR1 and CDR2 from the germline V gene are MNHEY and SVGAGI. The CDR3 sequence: CASSYSRNTEAFF. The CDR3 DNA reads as TGTGCCAGCAGTTACTCACGGAACACTGAAGCTTTCTTT.

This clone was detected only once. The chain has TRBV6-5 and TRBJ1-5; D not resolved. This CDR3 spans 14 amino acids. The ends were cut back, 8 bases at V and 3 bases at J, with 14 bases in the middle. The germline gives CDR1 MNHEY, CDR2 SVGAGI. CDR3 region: CASCDGLDNQPQHF. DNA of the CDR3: TGTGCCAGCTGCGATGGGTTGGACAATCAGCCCCAGCATTTT.

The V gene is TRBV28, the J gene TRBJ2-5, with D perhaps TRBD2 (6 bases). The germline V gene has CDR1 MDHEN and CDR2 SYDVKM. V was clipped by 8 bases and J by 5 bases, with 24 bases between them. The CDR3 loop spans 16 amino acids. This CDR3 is CASRRWPGAQRETQYF. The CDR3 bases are TGTGCCAGCCGGAGATGGCCGGGAGCTCAGCGGGAGACCCAGTACTTC.

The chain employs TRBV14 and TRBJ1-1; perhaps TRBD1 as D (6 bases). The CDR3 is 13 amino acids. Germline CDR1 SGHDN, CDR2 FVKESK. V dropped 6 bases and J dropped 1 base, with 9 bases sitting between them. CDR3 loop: CASRKQGNTEAFF. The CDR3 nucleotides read TGTGCCAGCAGGAAACAGGGGAACACTGAAGCTTTCTTT. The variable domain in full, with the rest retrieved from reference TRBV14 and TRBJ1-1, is EAGVTQFPSHSVIEKGQTVTLRCDPISGHDNLYWYRRVMGKEIKFLLHFVKESKQDESGMPNNRFLAERTGGTYSTLKVQPAELEDSGVYFCASRKQGNTEAFFGQGTRLTVV.

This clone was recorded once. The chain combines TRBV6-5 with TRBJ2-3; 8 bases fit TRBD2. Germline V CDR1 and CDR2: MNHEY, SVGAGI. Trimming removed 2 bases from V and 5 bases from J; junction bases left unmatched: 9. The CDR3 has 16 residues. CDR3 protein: CASSYNPGGLRDTQYF. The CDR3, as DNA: TGTGCCAGCAGTTACAACCCGGGGGGGCTTAGAGATACGCAGTATTTT.